These 24 T cell receptor beta chains were all obtained from the same sample, sequenced in a study of CD8+ T cells in alopecia areata. As to treatment: oral pan-JAK inhibitor, 5-10 mg twice daily. Extraction and reverse transcription of RNA yielded cDNA as the sequencing template. Method: immunoSEQ multiplex PCR; TCRdb's copy keeps in-frame clones and lacks some. The repertoire includes about 220,000 clones, under 60% of them detected once, and 1.5% to 2% sits in the top ten. The sample consisted of CD4+ T cells sorted from blood, taken at week 4, from a patient treated with tofacitinib. These receptors were obtained from a human donor with alopecia areata.

This clone was picked up many times. In nucleotides, the CDR3 is TGTGCCAGCAGTGAAGCGGGAGGAAGCTACAATGAGCAGTTCTTC. Protein product: CASSEAGGSYNEQFF. The chain uses TRBV6-1 and TRBJ2-1, with D perhaps matching TRBD2 (6 bases). Trimming shortened V by 0 bases and J by 3 bases, and 9 bases separated the two germline ends. The germline CDR1 and CDR2 sequences are MNHNS and SASEGT. The CDR3 runs to 15 residues.

V is TRBV7-6 and J is TRBJ2-7; tentatively, D is TRBD1 or TRBD2 (5 bases each). Germline-derived CDR1 and CDR2 are SGHVS and FNYEAQ. This CDR3 spans 13 amino acids. V was shortened by 3 bases and J by 6 bases, with 12 bases between the two germline ends. As DNA, the CDR3 is TGTGCCAGCAGCTTGGGGGTCTCGTCCGAGCAGTACTTC. This sequence encodes CASSLGVSSEQYF.

The chain joins TRBV30 to TRBJ1-4; 7 bases are shared with TRBD1. Germline loops: CDR1 GTSNPN, CDR2 SVGIG (reference sequence). The J segment lost 2 bases and the V segment lost 0 bases, leaving 6 bases of the junction unmatched. The CDR3 consists of 16 residues. The CDR3 DNA follows: TGTGCCTGGAGTGTAAAGGGGGCTGGGACTAATGAAAAACTGTTTTTT. This sequence encodes CAWSVKGAGTNEKLFF.

The chain uses TRBV29-1 and TRBJ2-3; 8 bases match TRBD2. Trimming at V came to 3 bases and at J to 3 bases, leaving 14 bases not matched to a gene. This CDR3 has 17 amino acids. Germline CDR1 reads SQVTM; CDR2 reads ANQGSEA. CDR3 sequence (DNA): TGCAGCGTTGAGGTGTTGTCGGGGGGGCCGAGAACAGATACGCAGTATTTT. It encodes CSVEVLSGGPRTDTQYF.

The chain employs TRBV2 and TRBJ1-1; D perhaps matches TRBD1 (5 bases). The length of the CDR3 is 13 residues. V lost 0 bases and J lost 9, with 11 bases in between. Germline values: CDR1 SNHLY, CDR2 FYNNEI. CDR3 residues: CASSEAGTGKAFF. The CDR3 region has the DNA TGTGCCAGCAGTGAAGCTGGGACGGGGAAAGCTTTCTTT.

This chain links TRBV29-1 with TRBJ2-2; D possibly corresponds to TRBD1 (6 bases). V was pared by 6 bases and J by 1 base, with 12 bases between. This CDR3 is 14 amino acids long. CDR1 and CDR2 from the germline V gene are SQVTM and ANQGSEA. CDR3 in amino acids: CSVSKGGNTGELFF. DNA of the CDR3: TGCAGCGTATCCAAAGGGGGGAACACCGGGGAGCTGTTTTTT.

The rearrangement uses TRBV5-1 and TRBJ2-3, with 10 positions matching TRBD2. V gave up 2 bases and J gave up 3 bases; unmatched junction bases: 9. The CDR3 is 17 amino acids. CDR1 is SGHRS, CDR2 YFSETQ, per germline. CDR3 sequence (DNA): TGCGCCAGCAGCTTACAGCGGGGGGGCGCGGGAACAGATACGCAGTATTTT. Its protein is CASSLQRGGAGTDTQYF.

The chain has TRBV9 and TRBJ2-7; D could derive from TRBD1 or TRBD2 (5 bases each). Trimming cost V 3 bases and J 5 bases, with 15 bases left between them. This CDR3 is built from 14 residues. Germline assignment: CDR1 SGDLS and CDR2 YYNGEE. The CDR3 DNA reads as TGTGCCAGCAGCGCCCCGGGACGGGGAGACGAGCAGTACTTC. Translation: CASSAPGRGDEQYF.

The CDR3 here is CATIQGGAKNIQYF. The CDR3 bases are TGTGCCACCATCCAAGGGGGGGCCAAAAACATTCAGTACTTC. The gene calls are TRBV15 and TRBJ2-4, with D tentatively TRBD1 or TRBD2 (6 bases each). This CDR3 comprises 14 residues. Germline V gives CDR1 LNHNV, CDR2 YYDKDF (reference sequence). Trimming left V 7 bases short and J 1 base short, with 11 bases between.

This clone was detected only a few times. The J gene is TRBJ2-7, the V gene TRBV29-1; 10 positions match TRBD1. Per the germline V gene, CDR1 is SQVTM and CDR2 is ANQGSEA. The CDR3 sequence is 14 residues long. J gave up 4 bases and V 4 bases, and 7 bases lay outside the gene matches. CDR3 nucleotides: TGCAGCGTTGTTCTGGGACAGGGGCAATACGAGCAGTACTTC. It encodes CSVVLGQGQYEQYF.

The CDR3, as DNA: TGTGCCAGCAGCCAAGCCGGCAGGGGAAAACTGTTTTTT. Translated, it gives CASSQAGRGKLFF. The V and J genes are TRBV14 and TRBJ1-4, with a tentative D call TRBD1 (6 bases). Germline-derived CDR1 and CDR2 are SGHDN and FVKESK. The V and J ends lost 1 base and 10 bases respectively, with 10 bases between them. The CDR3 contains 13 residues.

The V call is TRBV29-1, the J call TRBJ1-1; D is unresolved. From germline, CDR1 is SQVTM and CDR2 ANQGSEA. This CDR3 spans 11 amino acids. V lost 4 bases to trimming and J lost 0 bases, with 3 bases between them. The CDR3 is CSVAVNTEAFF. The CDR3 DNA sequence: TGCAGCGTTGCGGTGAACACTGAAGCTTTCTTT.

The chain has TRBV9 and TRBJ2-1; 10 bases map to TRBD2. Germline values: CDR1 SGDLS, CDR2 YYNGEE. V was pared by 7 bases and J by 3 bases, with 4 bases of the junction left unmatched. The CDR3 runs 14 residues. CDR3 DNA sequence: TGTGCCAGCGGGGGACTAGCGATCTACAATGAGCAGTTCTTC. Amino acid sequence: CASGGLAIYNEQFF.

The chain is built from TRBV2 and TRBJ1-5; D remains unclear. V lost 4 bases and J 7 bases, leaving 11 bases between the germline ends. The CDR3 contains 13 residues. Germline CDR1 is SNHLY and CDR2 is FYNNEI. CDR3 protein: CASSGGIGQPQHF. CDR3 nucleotides: TGTGCCAGCAGTGGAGGGATCGGGCAGCCCCAGCATTTT.

This clone has a handful of counts. The rearrangement links TRBV10-3 to TRBJ2-7; the D gene is possibly TRBD2 (6 bases). The ends were cut back, 7 bases at V and 2 bases at J, with 12 bases in the middle. Germline assignment: CDR1 ENHRY and CDR2 SYGVKD. The CDR3 contains 13 residues. The CDR3 sequence is CAIKEGPTYEQYF. The CDR3 nucleotides are TGTGCCATCAAGGAGGGGCCCACCTACGAGCAGTACTTC.

This clone has only a few counts. CDR3 sequence (DNA): TGTGCCAGCAGTGACACAGCAAACACTGAAGCTTTCTTT. It specifies CASSDTANTEAFF. The gene calls are TRBV6-6 and TRBJ1-1, with D unresolved. The CDR3 contains 13 residues. CDR1 is MNHNY and CDR2 is SVGAGI in the germline V gene (reference sequence). Trimming stripped 5 bases from V and 2 bases from J, with 9 bases between.

The gene calls are TRBV20-1 and TRBJ1-1; the D gene is possibly TRBD1 (6 bases). Germline-derived CDR1 and CDR2 are DFQATT and SNEGSKA (reference sequence). V was shortened by 6 bases and J by 1 base, with 6 bases between the two germline ends. The CDR3 has 11 amino acids. The CDR3 region is CSAGGNTEAFF. The CDR3 nucleotides read TGCAGTGCAGGGGGGAACACTGAAGCTTTCTTT.

This clone has just a few counts. This chain uses TRBV4-3 with TRBJ2-1, with a possible D match to TRBD1 (5 bases). V shed 1 base and J shed 4 bases, with 14 bases lying between them. The CDR3 is made up of 16 amino acids. Germline V CDR1 and CDR2: LGHNA, YSLEER. The CDR3 region has the DNA TGCGCCAGCAGCCAAGTGGACATCCTAACTTACAATGAGCAGTTCTTC. This codes for CASSQVDILTYNEQFF.

A note on this clone: The same CDR3 can be traced to other DNA sequences in this sample. This sequence joins TRBV7-2 and TRBJ2-7, with 9 bases lining up with TRBD2. Trimming cost V 5 bases and J 4 bases; bases outside gene matches: 3. The CDR3 consists of 13 residues. Germline CDR1 is SGHTA and CDR2 is FQGNSA. In DNA form, the CDR3 reads TGTGCCAGCAGCCCAGCGGGGGGTTACGAGCAGTACTTC. Translation: CASSPAGGYEQYF.

The rearrangement joins TRBV4-1 to TRBJ2-4; 9 bases agree with TRBD2. V trimming: 3 bases; J trimming: 3 bases; junction bases outside the gene matches: 12. The CDR3 extends over 18 amino acids. The V gene's germline CDR1 is MGHRA and CDR2 YSYEKL. CDR3: CASSHSGQGAGGKNIQYF. For the CDR3, the DNA is TGCGCCAGCAGCCATTCCGGGCAGGGAGCGGGGGGCAAAAACATTCAGTACTTC.

This sequence joins TRBV7-2 and TRBJ1-1, with D uncertain. This CDR3 is built from 13 residues. CDR1 is SGHTA and CDR2 is FQGNSA in the germline V gene. Deletions cut 6 bases from V and 0 bases from J, with 8 bases between. CDR3 sequence (DNA): TGTGCCAGCAGTTCCAGGTTGAACACTGAAGCTTTCTTT. This sequence encodes CASSSRLNTEAFF.

The CDR3 DNA reads TGTGCCAGCAGCGTAGGAGGAGTCCACGAGCAGTACTTC. Translating gives CASSVGGVHEQYF. The rearrangement joins TRBV9 to TRBJ2-7; no reliable D call. CDR1 SGDLS and CDR2 YYNGEE come from the germline V gene. CDR3 length equals 13 residues. V lost 0 bases, J lost 5 bases, and 9 bases lay in between. Variable domain in full (rest from reference TRBV9 and TRBJ2-7): DSGVTQTPKHLITATGQRVTLRCSPRSGDLSVYWYQQSLDQGLQFLIQYYNGEERAKGNILERFSAQQFPDLHSELNLSSLELGDSALYFCASSVGGVHEQYFGPGTRLTVT.

The V and J genes are TRBV29-1 and TRBJ2-7; no clear D gene. Germline CDR1 reads SQVTM; CDR2 reads ANQGSEA. The V end was cut by 4 bases, the J end by 12 bases, with 16 bases between. The CDR3 has 11 residues. The CDR3 DNA sequence: TGCAGCGTTGGTGGACCTACATCGATGTACTTC. Protein product: CSVGGPTSMYF.

This sequence joins TRBV29-1 and TRBJ2-2, with D possibly matching TRBD2 (5 bases). CDR3 length: 11 amino acids. V gave up 7 bases and J gave up 8 bases, with 11 bases separating them. Germline loops: CDR1 SQVTM, CDR2 ANQGSEA. CDR3 DNA sequence: TGCAGCGCCAGTGGGAGAGGGGAGCTGTTTTTT. It codes for CSASGRGELFF.